The 27 T cell receptor beta chains given below trace back to one sample, sequenced in a study of blood T cell repertoires in COVID-19. TCRdb keeps only in-frame clones here, not all; method: immunoSEQ multiplex PCR. The sample contains over 200,000 clones, over 70% of which appear only once. Sequenced input: peripheral blood. The receptor set was obtained from a woman aged 50 to 65 with acute or convalescent COVID-19.

The rearrangement links TRBV5-1 to TRBJ2-3, with 7 bases matching TRBD1. V lost 2 bases and J lost 4; bases outside the gene matches: 4. CDR1 and CDR2 from the germline V gene are SGHRS and YFSETQ. The CDR3 contains 14 residues. The DNA for the CDR3 is TGCGCCAGCAGCTTCAGACAGGGTTCAGATACGCAGTATTTT. Protein: CASSFRQGSDTQYF.

This clone was counted a single time. V usage is TRBV29-1 and J usage is TRBJ2-1; TRBD2 matches at 12 bases. The CDR3 is made up of 14 amino acids. Germline CDR1 and CDR2: SQVTM and ANQGSEA. The ends lost 4 bases at V and 8 bases at J; junction bases unmatched: 6. Here the CDR3 DNA reads TGCAGCGTTGGTGCTAGCGGGAGGGAGGATGAGCAGTTCTTC. Translated: CSVGASGREDEQFF.

Here the CDR3 DNA reads TGTGCCAGTAGTCCCGCGTACTCCTACGAGCAGTACTTC. Translated, it gives CASSPAYSYEQYF. The chain links TRBV19 to TRBJ2-7; D call uncertain. Trimming removed 5 bases at V and 0 bases at J, with 8 bases between. This CDR3 contains 13 residues. CDR1 and CDR2 (germline): LNHDA, SQIVND (reference sequence).

The chain is built from TRBV10-3 and TRBJ2-5; a weak D match, TRBD2 (6 bases). CDR1 is ENHRY and CDR2 is SYGVKD in the germline V gene. Trimming took off 6 bases at V and 2 bases at J, with 7 bases between the two ends. The CDR3 is 12 residues long. In nucleotides, the CDR3 is TGTGCCATCAGCCGGGAGCAAGAGACCCAGTACTTC. As protein: CAISREQETQYF.

This chain connects TRBV18 to TRBJ1-2, with a possible D match to TRBD1 (6 bases). V lost 6 bases and J 3 bases, leaving 8 bases between the germline ends. The CDR3 spans 12 residues. Germline loops: CDR1 KGHSH, CDR2 LQKENI. CDR3 loop: CASSKGDYGYTF. In DNA form, the CDR3 reads TGTGCCAGCTCCAAGGGGGACTATGGCTACACCTTC.

The J gene is TRBJ2-5, the V gene TRBV6-5, with 9 nucleotides matching TRBD2. CDR1 and CDR2 (germline): MNHEY, SVGAGI. Germline trimming cut 6 bases from V and 5 bases from J; bases unmatched to any gene: 7. The CDR3 has 14 residues. The chain's CDR3 is CASSPGLAFETQYF. In nucleotides, the CDR3 is TGTGCCAGCAGCCCCGGACTAGCGTTTGAGACCCAGTACTTC.

The chain couples TRBV7-3 to TRBJ2-3; 9 bases match TRBD1. The CDR3 has 19 residues. V lost 3 bases and J lost 1; bases outside the gene matches: 14. Germline-derived CDR1 and CDR2 are SGHTA and FQGTGA. The CDR3 protein is CASSLVGSQRTGGTDTQYF. In DNA, the CDR3 is TGTGCCAGCAGCTTGGTTGGGTCCCAAAGGACAGGGGGCACAGATACGCAGTATTTT. The complete variable domain, with remaining parts taken from reference TRBV7-3 and TRBJ2-3, reads GAGVSQTPSNKVTEKGKYVELRCDPISGHTALYWYRQSLGQGPEFLIYFQGTGAADDSGLPNDRFFAVRPEGSVSTLKIQRTERGDSAVYLCASSLVGSQRTGGTDTQYFGPGTRLTVL.

With regard to this clone: In the same sample, other DNA sequences code for this CDR3. The chain uses TRBV5-6 and TRBJ2-7; D possibly corresponds to TRBD1 (5 bases). Per the germline V gene, CDR1 is SGHDT and CDR2 is YYEEEE. The CDR3 is made up of 13 amino acids. Trimming removed 0 bases at V and 1 base at J, with 5 bases between. The CDR3 coding sequence is TGTGCCAGCAGCTTGGGACAGTCCTACGAGCAGTACTTC. The encoded protein is CASSLGQSYEQYF.

This chain connects TRBV12-5 to TRBJ1-5; D is unclear. The CDR3 is 12 residues long. Germline V gene data show CDR1 as LGHNT and CDR2 as FRNRAP. V was shortened by 6 bases and J by 0 bases, with 3 bases between the two germline ends. The CDR3 DNA follows: TGTGCTAGTGGCTATAGCAATCAGCCCCAGCATTTT. Amino acid sequence: CASGYSNQPQHF.

This chain links TRBV11-3 with TRBJ2-2; 8 bases fit TRBD2. The CDR3 has 15 residues. From germline, CDR1 is SGHNT and CDR2 YENEEA. V lost 6 bases, J lost 7 bases, and 10 bases stayed unmatched. The CDR3 spells CASSLSAGASGELFF. The CDR3 region has the DNA TGTGCCAGCAGTCTATCAGCGGGAGCGAGCGGGGAGCTGTTTTTT.

This rearrangement joins TRBV18 to TRBJ1-1; D not certain. V lost 3 bases and J lost 1, with 6 bases in between. This CDR3 has 13 amino acids. In germline, CDR1 is KGHSH, CDR2 LQKENI. The CDR3 region has the DNA TGTGCCAGCTCACCGTCACAGAACACTGAAGCTTTCTTT. Translated, it gives CASSPSQNTEAFF.

In nucleotides, the CDR3 is TGTGCCACAAAAAGGACAGGAGAAGAGACCCAGTACTTC. Its protein product is CATKRTGEETQYF. V is TRBV24-1 and J is TRBJ2-5; 7 bases map to TRBD1. J gave up 3 bases and V 10 bases, and 7 bases lay outside the gene matches. Germline V gene sequence: CDR1 KGHDR, CDR2 SFDVKD. The CDR3 consists of 13 residues.

This sequence joins TRBV7-8 and TRBJ2-2; 7 bases align to TRBD2. Trimming at V came to 2 bases and at J to 7 bases, leaving 4 bases not matched to a gene. The CDR3 is made up of 14 amino acids. CDR1 is SGHVS and CDR2 is FQNEAQ in the germline V gene. In DNA, the CDR3 is TGTGCCAGCAGCTTATACGGCGGGGGCGGGGAGCTGTTTTTT. Translating it yields CASSLYGGGGELFF.

The J gene is TRBJ1-3, the V gene TRBV10-3; D not certain. Trimming took 5 bases from V and 4 from J, leaving 18 bases between them. Germline lookup yields CDR1 ENHRY and CDR2 SYGVKD. The CDR3 has 16 residues. The CDR3 region is CAISPGWRSGGNTIYF. Here the CDR3 DNA reads TGTGCCATCAGTCCGGGTTGGAGATCGGGGGGAAACACCATATATTTT.

This rearrangement joins TRBV5-4 to TRBJ2-2; D is ambiguous. V was pared by 4 bases and J by 2 bases, with 9 bases between. The CDR3 runs to 14 residues. Germline loops: CDR1 SGHNT, CDR2 YYREEE (reference sequence). CDR3 nucleotide sequence: TGTGCCAGCAGCCCCCAGATCAACACCGGGGAGCTGTTTTTT. This translates into CASSPQINTGELFF.

The chain combines TRBV28 with TRBJ2-7, with 11 bases matching TRBD2. The V and J ends lost 5 bases and 4 bases, in that order; junction bases with no gene match: 7. Per the germline V gene, CDR1 is MDHEN and CDR2 is SYDVKM. The CDR3 runs 15 residues. The CDR3 bases are TGTGCCAGCAGTCCCACTAGCGGGAGTGCGTACGAGCAGTACTTC. Its protein product is CASSPTSGSAYEQYF. The full variable domain, in which reference TRBV28 and TRBJ2-7 provide the parts outside the CDR3, is DVKVTQSSRYLVKRTGEKVFLECVQDMDHENMFWYRQDPGLGLRLIYFSYDVKMKEKGDIPEGYSVSREKKERFSLILESASTNQTSMYLCASSPTSGSAYEQYFGPGTRLTVT.

The chain combines TRBV12-3 or TRBV12-4 with TRBJ1-1; 10 bases fit TRBD1. The CDR3 spans 13 residues. V shed 5 bases and J 11 bases; nucleotides not matched to a gene: 8. The CDR3 nucleotides are TGTGCCAGCAGTAACGGCCCGGGACAGGGGGCTTTCTTT. This sequence encodes CASSNGPGQGAFF.

The V call is TRBV30, the J call TRBJ2-7, with 9 bases identical to TRBD2. The CDR3 totals 17 residues. Unmatched junction bases numbered 18, after V lost 2 bases and J lost 7 bases. CDR1 GTSNPN and CDR2 SVGIG come from the germline V gene (reference sequence). The CDR3 DNA follows: TGTGCCTGGAGTCCATCCCTTTGGCGGGAGGGCCTCGGGGAGCAGTACTTC. Translation: CAWSPSLWREGLGEQYF. The entire variable domain, with the rest obtained from reference TRBV30 and TRBJ2-7, is as follows: SQTIHQWPATLVQPVGSPLSLECTVEGTSNPNLYWYRQAAGRGLQLLFYSVGIGQISSEVPQNLSASRPQDRQFILSSKKLLLSDSGFYLCAWSPSLWREGLGEQYFGPGTRLTVT.

The chain recombines TRBV9 with TRBJ2-3, with D maybe TRBD2 (5 bases). CDR1 SGDLS and CDR2 YYNGEE come from the germline V gene. This CDR3 comprises 17 residues. Trimming removed 3 bases at V and 4 bases at J, with 21 bases between. CDR3 in DNA: TGTGCCAGCAGCGAAGACTACCCAGGCGGCGGCTCAGATACGCAGTATTTT. Protein sequence: CASSEDYPGGGSDTQYF.

V gene TRBV2 combines with J gene TRBJ1-1, with TRBD1 matching over 7 bases. The CDR3 runs to 15 residues. Per germline, CDR1 SNHLY and CDR2 FYNNEI. Trimming cost V 6 bases and J 0 bases; bases outside gene matches: 7. This CDR3 is CASSADRAMNTEAFF. The CDR3 region has the DNA TGTGCCAGCAGCGCCGACAGGGCAATGAACACTGAAGCTTTCTTT. Variable domain in full (rest from reference TRBV2 and TRBJ1-1): EPEVTQTPSHQVTQMGQEVILRCVPISNHLYFYWYRQILGQKVEFLVSFYNNEISEKSEIFDDQFSVERPDGSNFTLKIRSTKLEDSAMYFCASSADRAMNTEAFFGQGTRLTVV.

V is TRBV14 and J is TRBJ2-5; D gene unclear. The CDR3 spans 13 residues. Deletions cut 1 base from V and 4 bases from J, with 7 bases between. CDR1 and CDR2 (germline): SGHDN, FVKESK. The CDR3 spells CASSQGIAETQYF. For the CDR3, the DNA is TGTGCCAGCAGCCAAGGTATAGCAGAGACCCAGTACTTC. The full variable domain, in which reference TRBV14 and TRBJ2-5 provide the parts outside the CDR3, is EAGVTQFPSHSVIEKGQTVTLRCDPISGHDNLYWYRRVMGKEIKFLLHFVKESKQDESGMPNNRFLAERTGGTYSTLKVQPAELEDSGVYFCASSQGIAETQYFGPGTRLLVL.

This clone was observed a few times. Written as DNA, the CDR3 is TGTGCCAGCAGTTTGGCCTCAACCTTTCTCTACGAGCAGTACTTC. Protein sequence: CASSLASTFLYEQYF. The J gene is TRBJ2-7, the V gene TRBV28; D is undetermined. CDR3 length: 15 residues. Trimming cost V 3 bases and J 3 bases, with 15 bases left between them. From germline, CDR1 is MDHEN and CDR2 SYDVKM.

This rearrangement joins TRBV5-6 to TRBJ2-7; possibly TRBD2 for D (6 bases). Trimming pared 2 bases from V and 4 bases from J, leaving 16 bases between. The CDR3 is 15 amino acids. The germline V gene encodes CDR1 SGHDT and CDR2 YYEEEE. CDR3 sequence: CASSLVTGGKYEQYF. Written as DNA, the CDR3 is TGTGCCAGCAGCTTAGTAACAGGAGGGAAGTACGAGCAGTACTTC. Together with reference TRBV5-6 and TRBJ2-7, the CDR3 gives the full variable domain: DAGVTQSPTHLIKTRGQQVTLRCSPKSGHDTVSWYQQALGQGPQFIFQYYEEEERQRGNFPDRFSGHQFPNYSSELNVNALLLGDSALYLCASSLVTGGKYEQYFGPGTRLTVT.

The V call is TRBV24-1, the J call TRBJ2-1, with D possibly matching TRBD1 (6 bases). This CDR3 spans 16 amino acids. V lost 1 base and J 6 bases, leaving 15 bases between the germline ends. Germline-derived CDR1 and CDR2 are KGHDR and SFDVKD. For the CDR3, the DNA is TGTGCCACCAGTGATTTAGGGGGAGCCGAAACCAATGAGCAGTTCTTC. Translation gives CATSDLGGAETNEQFF.

The chain employs TRBV4-2 and TRBJ2-1; 8 bases fit TRBD1. CDR3 size: 16 residues. The ends lost 4 bases at V and 0 bases at J; junction bases unmatched: 5. Germline V CDR1 and CDR2: LGHNA, YNFKEQ. Here the CDR3 reads CASSLGQGSSYNEQFF. CDR3 DNA: TGTGCCAGCAGCCTTGGACAGGGTAGCTCCTACAATGAGCAGTTCTTC.

This chain links TRBV27 with TRBJ2-7; 7 positions match TRBD1. Germline CDR1 is MNHEY and CDR2 is SMNVEV (reference sequence). The CDR3 spans 15 residues. The J segment lost 2 bases and the V segment lost 2 bases, leaving 6 bases of the junction unmatched. The CDR3 reads CASSLTGTDTYEQYF. The CDR3 region has the DNA TGTGCCAGCAGTTTAACCGGGACAGATACCTACGAGCAGTACTTC.

This chain links TRBV28 with TRBJ2-1, with 12 bases matching TRBD2. The CDR3 is made up of 15 amino acids. The V and J ends lost 2 bases and 7 bases, in that order; junction bases with no gene match: 3. In germline, CDR1 is MDHEN, CDR2 SYDVKM. The chain's CDR3 is CASSLNGLAGNEQFF. In nucleotides, the CDR3 is TGTGCCAGCAGTTTAAATGGACTAGCGGGGAATGAGCAGTTCTTC.